The 15 T cell receptor beta chains below all came from one sample that was sequenced in a study of STAT5B mutations in CD4+ large granular lymphocyte leukemia. TCRdb's table, derived via immunoSEQ multiplex PCR, lists solely in-frame clones and lacks some. The table lists around 50,000 clones, roughly 80% of them singletons. Input material: CD4+ T cells from blood buffy coats. The source is a human donor in good health.

The J gene is TRBJ2-5, the V gene TRBV11-3; TRBD2 aligns across 12 bases. The CDR3 runs 16 residues. V lost 4 bases and J lost 4; bases outside the gene matches: 7. CDR1 is SGHNT, CDR2 YENEEA, per germline. CDR3 DNA sequence: TGTGCCAGCAGCTCCAGACTAGCGGGAGTCTTAGAGACCCAGTACTTC. Translation: CASSSRLAGVLETQYF.

This rearrangement joins TRBV9 to TRBJ1-5; D gene unclear. CDR3 length: 14 amino acids. Trimming shortened V by 3 bases and J by 0 bases, and 7 bases separated the two germline ends. Germline CDR1 is SGDLS and CDR2 is YYNGEE. This CDR3 is CASSGTDSNQPQHF. The DNA of the CDR3 is TGTGCCAGCAGCGGGACCGATAGCAATCAGCCCCAGCATTTT.

The rearrangement uses TRBV2 and TRBJ2-2, with a possible D match to TRBD2 (6 bases). Germline V gives CDR1 SNHLY, CDR2 FYNNEI. CDR3 size: 15 residues. Trimming pared 3 bases from V and 3 bases from J, leaving 11 bases between. The CDR3 DNA sequence: TGTGCCAGCAGTGATAAGCGGGTGCACACCGGGGAGCTGTTTTTT. Protein sequence: CASSDKRVHTGELFF.

The V gene is TRBV6-1, the J gene TRBJ1-2; 7 bases match TRBD1. J gave up 2 bases and V 6 bases, and 3 bases lay outside the gene matches. The CDR3 loop spans 13 amino acids. The germline V gene has CDR1 MNHNS and CDR2 SASEGT. The CDR3 DNA follows: TGTGCCAGCAGGCCGGGACAGAACTATGGCTACACCTTC. Translation: CASRPGQNYGYTF.

The chain has TRBV5-6 and TRBJ2-7; 8 bases map to TRBD2. From germline, CDR1 is SGHDT and CDR2 YYEEEE. The CDR3 length is 14 residues. J lost 7 bases, V lost 0 bases, and 6 bases had no gene match. In DNA form, the CDR3 reads TGTGCCAGCAGCTTGGGCGGGGGGCTTCGGGAGCAGTACTTC. This codes for CASSLGGGLREQYF.

This clone occurred a few times. The V call is TRBV9, the J call TRBJ2-2; perhaps TRBD2 as D (5 bases). The V gene lost 0 bases and the J gene lost 2 bases, with 11 bases spanning the gap. CDR1 is SGDLS, CDR2 YYNGEE, per germline. The CDR3 length is 16 residues. CDR3: CASSVVNGGNTGELFF. The CDR3 DNA sequence: TGTGCCAGCAGCGTAGTAAACGGAGGCAACACCGGGGAGCTGTTTTTT.

The chain links TRBV5-1 to TRBJ1-4; 12 bases fit TRBD1. In germline, CDR1 is SGHRS, CDR2 YFSETQ. The CDR3 is made up of 17 amino acids. The ends lost 4 bases at V and 4 bases at J; junction bases unmatched: 8. The DNA for the CDR3 is TGCGCCAGCAGCCCCGGGACAGGGGGCCGCAGTAATGAAAAACTGTTTTTT. Residues: CASSPGTGGRSNEKLFF.

The chain carries TRBV5-3 and TRBJ1-4; TRBD1 matches 7 bases. TRBV5-3 is an ORF; its function is uncertain. V lost 0 bases and J lost 6; bases outside the gene matches: 8. CDR3 size: 16 residues. CDR3 sequence: CARSLVRRGLDEKLFF. As DNA, the CDR3 is TGTGCCAGAAGCTTGGTGCGGAGGGGGCTGGATGAAAAACTGTTTTTT.

A few counts support this clone. V usage is TRBV19 and J usage is TRBJ2-2, with 8 nucleotides matching TRBD1. V shed 4 bases, J shed 5 bases, and the junction held 3 bases outside the gene matches. The CDR3 runs to 14 residues. CDR1 is LNHDA, CDR2 SQIVND, per germline (reference sequence). CDR3 bases: TGTGCCAGTAGTAACACAGGGGGAACCGGGGAGCTGTTTTTT. This codes for CASSNTGGTGELFF. The entire variable domain, with the rest obtained from reference TRBV19 and TRBJ2-2, is as follows: DGGITQSPKYLFRKEGQNVTLSCEQNLNHDAMYWYRQDPGQGLRLIYYSQIVNDFQKGDIAEGYSVSREKKESFPLTVTSAQKNPTAFYLCASSNTGGTGELFFGEGSRLTVL.

J is TRBJ2-6 and V is TRBV18; D gene unclear. Germline lookup yields CDR1 KGHSH and CDR2 LQKENI. The CDR3 sequence is 16 residues long. Trimming took off 6 bases at V and 0 bases at J, with 12 bases between the two ends. CDR3 residues: CASSWTESSGANVLTF. The CDR3 DNA is TGTGCCAGCTCCTGGACGGAGAGCTCTGGGGCCAACGTCCTGACTTTC.

The rearrangement uses TRBV11-2 and TRBJ2-1; the match to TRBD1 covers 8 bases. The length of the CDR3 is 17 residues. Trimming cost V 0 bases and J 3 bases; bases outside gene matches: 7. From germline, CDR1 is SGHAT and CDR2 FQNNGV. CDR3 protein: CASSLDPGQGGYNEQFF. CDR3 DNA: TGTGCCAGCAGCTTAGACCCCGGACAGGGCGGCTACAATGAGCAGTTCTTC.

The sample holds one count of this clone. The chain has TRBV5-1 and TRBJ1-1; D gene unclear. The CDR3 is made up of 15 amino acids. Deletions cut 3 bases from V and 6 bases from J, with 18 bases between. Germline V gives CDR1 SGHRS, CDR2 YFSETQ. The CDR3 sequence is CASSSRVAGNSEAFF. The CDR3, as DNA: TGCGCCAGCAGCTCGAGGGTGGCGGGGAATTCTGAAGCTTTCTTT.

Written as DNA, the CDR3 is TGTGCCATCAAAGGGACAGATAACTATGGCTACACCTTC. It codes for CAIKGTDNYGYTF. This chain uses TRBV10-3 with TRBJ1-2; 7 bases are a match to TRBD1. V was clipped by 7 bases and J by 1 base; unmatched bases: 3. The CDR3 runs 13 residues. Germline V gene data show CDR1 as ENHRY and CDR2 as SYGVKD.

This chain connects TRBV7-9 to TRBJ2-2; the D is unclear. This CDR3 is 14 amino acids long. Between the trimmed V and J ends, which lost 5 bases and 6 bases, there was a span of 13 bases. The germline gives CDR1 SEHNR, CDR2 FQNEAQ (reference sequence). The CDR3 DNA reads TGTGCCAGCAGCCCGCAAAACGGGCCCGGGGAGCTGTTTTTT. Amino acids: CASSPQNGPGELFF.

This clone occurred once. V is TRBV5-5 and J is TRBJ1-1; no clear D gene. The length of the CDR3 is 15 residues. Germline assignment: CDR1 SGHKS and CDR2 YYEKEE (reference sequence). V was shortened by 3 bases and J by 3 bases, with 15 bases between the two germline ends. DNA for the CDR3: TGTGCCAGCAGCTGGATGACGGGTACAGACACTGAAGCTTTCTTT. It specifies CASSWMTGTDTEAFF.